A single sample gave rise to the 9 T cell receptor beta chains below, sequenced in a study of response to subunit inactivated influenza vaccine. Each CDR3 protein gets one entry after TCRdb re-called the RT-PCR reads with MiXCR. The repertoire holds approximately 700,000 distinct CDR3 sequences, with 15% to 19% as singletons. Material: PBMCs from blood, obtained roughly 12 days after vaccination. These TCRs come from a man aged 50 or older who received an inactivated influenza vaccine.

The rearrangement uses TRBV5-6 and TRBJ2-5; perhaps TRBD1 as D (6 bases). V shed 1 base and J shed 5 bases, with 15 bases lying between them. Germline loops: CDR1 SGHDT, CDR2 YYEEEE. This CDR3 is built from 15 residues. CDR3 region: CASSLRLTGHETQYF. DNA of the CDR3: TGTGCCAGCAGCTTGCGTTTGACAGGCCATGAGACCCAGTACTTC. Filled out from reference TRBV5-6 and TRBJ2-5, the complete variable domain reads DAGVTQSPTHLIKTRGQQVTLRCSPKSGHDTVSWYQQALGQGPQFIFQYYEEEERQRGNFPDRFSGHQFPNYSSELNVNALLLGDSALYLCASSLRLTGHETQYFGPGTRLLVL.

This sequence joins TRBV5-8 and TRBJ1-5; the D gene is possibly TRBD1 (6 bases). V shed 4 bases and J shed 7 bases, with 12 bases lying between them. The CDR3 has 13 residues. CDR1 is SGHTS and CDR2 is YDEGEE in the germline V gene. The CDR3 bases are TGTGCCAGCAGCAATGAACAGGGCCAGCCCCAGCATTTT. It translates to CASSNEQGQPQHF.

The chain is built from TRBV13 and TRBJ1-1; D unresolved. CDR1 is PRHDT and CDR2 is FYEKMQ in the germline V gene (reference sequence). The V and J ends lost 5 bases and 0 bases respectively, with 7 bases between them. The CDR3 is 13 amino acids. CDR3 sequence reads: CASSHTLNTEAFF. For the CDR3, the DNA is TGTGCCAGCAGCCATACCCTGAACACTGAAGCTTTCTTT.

This clonotype was seen only a few times. The V call is TRBV6-4, the J call TRBJ2-1; D remains ambiguous. Trimming pared 6 bases from V and 0 bases from J, leaving 12 bases between. CDR3 size: 15 residues. Germline V gives CDR1 MRHNA, CDR2 SNTAGT. The CDR3 coding sequence is TGTGCCAGCAGCCGGACCCCGAGCTCCTACAATGAGCAGTTCTTC. Protein product: CASSRTPSSYNEQFF.

The rearrangement links TRBV5-1 to TRBJ2-2, with D uncertain. The CDR3 length is 12 residues. V shed 2 bases and J shed 6 bases, with 5 bases lying between them. The germline V gene encodes CDR1 SGHRS and CDR2 YFSETQ. CDR3 DNA: TGCGCCAGCAGCTTCGAGTCCGGGGAGCTGTTTTTT. Protein product: CASSFESGELFF.

The chain couples TRBV25-1 to TRBJ1-2; D gene ambiguous. The CDR3 sequence is 13 residues long. V was shortened by 2 bases and J by 4 bases, with 8 bases between the two germline ends. The germline gives CDR1 MGHDK, CDR2 SYGVNS. CDR3: CASSENGRYGYTF. CDR3 DNA: TGTGCCAGCAGTGAAAACGGACGCTATGGCTACACCTTC.

V gene TRBV27 combines with J gene TRBJ2-7; no reliable D call. Trimming removed 0 bases at V and 3 bases at J, with 9 bases between. There are 14 residues in the CDR3. The germline gives CDR1 MNHEY, CDR2 SMNVEV (reference sequence). The CDR3 sequence is CASSLSVSIYEQYF. DNA of the CDR3: TGTGCCAGCAGTTTATCCGTCAGCATCTACGAGCAGTACTTC.

This clonotype was counted ten times or more. V usage is TRBV5-4 and J usage is TRBJ2-5, with D uncertain. This CDR3 contains 13 residues. Deletions cut 2 bases from V and 5 bases from J, with 10 bases between. The germline CDR1 and CDR2 sequences are SGHNT and YYREEE (reference sequence). Written as DNA, the CDR3 is TGTGCCAGCAGCTTCGTCCAGGATGAGACCCAGTACTTC. It translates to CASSFVQDETQYF.

This clonotype was detected only a few times. The genes are TRBV12-3 or TRBV12-4 and TRBJ1-4; TRBD1 might be the D (6 bases). The CDR3 has 13 residues. V was clipped by 8 bases and J by 8 bases, with 15 bases between them. CDR3 nucleotide sequence: TGTGCCAGCGGCACACAGGGAGCGGAAAAACTGTTTTTT. Translation gives CASGTQGAEKLFF.